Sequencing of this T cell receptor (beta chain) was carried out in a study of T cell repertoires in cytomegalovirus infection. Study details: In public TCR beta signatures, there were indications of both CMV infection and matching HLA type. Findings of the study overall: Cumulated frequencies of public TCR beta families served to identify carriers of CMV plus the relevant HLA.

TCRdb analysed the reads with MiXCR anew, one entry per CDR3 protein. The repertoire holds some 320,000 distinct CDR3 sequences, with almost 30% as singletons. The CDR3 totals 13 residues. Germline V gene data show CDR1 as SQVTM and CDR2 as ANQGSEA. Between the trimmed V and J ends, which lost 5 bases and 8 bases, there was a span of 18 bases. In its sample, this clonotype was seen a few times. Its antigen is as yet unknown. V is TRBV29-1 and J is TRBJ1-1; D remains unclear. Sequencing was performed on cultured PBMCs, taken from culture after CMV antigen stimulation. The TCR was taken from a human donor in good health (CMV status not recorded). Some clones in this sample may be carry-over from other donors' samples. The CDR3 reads CSVRLGGSAEAFF. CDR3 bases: TGCAGCGTTCGCCTCGGAGGGAGTGCCGAAGCTTTCTTT.